This TCR beta chain was captured by sequencing in a study of T cell responses to AZD1222 COVID-19 vaccine. As for the study in general: Whether given at about 4 or about 12 weeks, second doses were pooled. Broader study findings: Baseline seropositives among AZD1222 recipients totaled only 5 to 7. The donor cohort was predominantly white British with a female majority, and clonal diversity may have been underestimated. In the spike-specific TCR repertoire, nearly half reportedly target unmutated variant regions.

Sequenced by immunoSEQ multiplex PCR; TCRdb stores in-frame clones only, minus some. Of approximately 110,000 clones in the sample, 88% were seen once. Germline assignment: CDR1 MNHEY and CDR2 SVGEGT. Trimming removed 5 bases from V and 8 bases from J, with 16 bases in between. The CDR3 sequence is 15 residues long. Remarks on this clone: The antigen is unknown.

This chain uses TRBV6-2 or TRBV6-3 with TRBJ1-6; D may be TRBD1 (6 bases). Specimen: peripheral blood, collected on day 0 of AZD1222 vaccination. The receptor was derived from an adult in good health. CDR3 region: CASSDLTRGYSPLHF. The CDR3 nucleotides are TGTGCCAGCAGTGATCTGACGAGGGGGTATTCACCCCTCCACTTT.